The present entry profiles one T cell receptor beta chain with its context. Its cognate antigen is unknown. The data belong to a study of OX40 agonist ivuxolimab in advanced cancers. Study as a whole: Dose-escalation patients were diagnosed with hepatocellular carcinoma, melanoma, renal cell cancer or head and neck cancer. Study findings and constraints: The antigens recognized by the expanded peripheral T cells, that is their antigen specificity, were not determined.

The CDR3 covers 13 residues. Between the trimmed V and J ends, which lost 3 bases and 3 bases, there was a span of 6 bases. The germline V gene encodes CDR1 WNHNN and CDR2 SYGVQD (reference sequence). Samples of blood were obtained at baseline, on cycle 4 day 1, and on cycle 7 day 1. Produced via immunoSEQ multiplex PCR; TCRdb's table is partial and in-frame only. In the table there are fewer than 65,000 clones, 80% to 90% of which are singletons. V gene TRBV10-1 combines with J gene TRBJ2-1; no clear D. The TCR sequence derives from an adult with an advanced solid tumor such as melanoma, head and neck, liver or kidney cancer. This specimen consisted of CD4+ or CD8+ T cells sorted from blood, obtained in a trial of the OX40 agonist ivuxolimab. DNA for the CDR3: TGCGCCAGCAGTGAAACCGACTACAATGAGCAGTTCTTC. The encoded protein is CASSETDYNEQFF.